What follows are 2 T cell receptor beta chains derived from one specimen sequenced in a study of blood T cell repertoires in COVID-19. The method was immunoSEQ multiplex PCR; TCRdb's version includes in-frame clones alone and lacks a portion of them. The data contain 150,000 to 180,000 clones, approximately 90% of them singletons. The material sequenced was peripheral blood. The receptors originated from a woman aged 40 to 50 with acute or convalescent COVID-19.

This sequence joins TRBV18 and TRBJ1-1, with 9 positions matching TRBD1. The V segment lost 3 bases and the J segment 4 bases; nucleotides outside the gene matches: 3. This CDR3 region has 14 residues. Germline V gene data show CDR1 as KGHSH and CDR2 as LQKENI. CDR3: CASSPVQGATEAFF. DNA of the CDR3: TGTGCCAGCTCACCGGTACAGGGGGCCACTGAAGCTTTCTTT.

CDR3 nucleotide sequence: TGTGCCAGCAGTTTTCTCGACAGGGTCTCTTACAATGAGCAGTTCTTC. Amino acid sequence: CASSFLDRVSYNEQFF. The V and J genes are TRBV28 and TRBJ2-1; 7 positions agree with TRBD1. Trimming cost V 3 bases and J 4 bases; bases outside gene matches: 9. CDR1 and CDR2 (germline): MDHEN, SYDVKM. The CDR3 loop spans 16 amino acids. The variable domain in full, with the rest retrieved from reference TRBV28 and TRBJ2-1, is DVKVTQSSRYLVKRTGEKVFLECVQDMDHENMFWYRQDPGLGLRLIYFSYDVKMKEKGDIPEGYSVSREKKERFSLILESASTNQTSMYLCASSFLDRVSYNEQFFGPGTRLTVL.